The 18 T cell receptor beta chains listed next were all sequenced from one sample in a study of T cells in Graves' hyperthyroidism and ophthalmopathy. TCR beta CDR3 sequences were amplified from RNA transcripts. Using the HTBI primer set, a first-round RT-PCR was run on the TCR CDR3. TCRdb reprocessed the multiplex PCR reads via MiXCR and lists one record per CDR3 protein. This table has 500,000 to 750,000 distinct CDR3 sequences, approximately 15% appearing once. The sequenced sample consisted of blood. The origin of the receptors is a woman aged 18-29 years with Graves' ophthalmopathy.

At least ten counts were recorded for this clonotype. The chain links TRBV14 to TRBJ1-1; unclear D gene. V lost 5 bases and J 4 bases, leaving 17 bases between the germline ends. Germline V gene lookup returns CDR1 SGHDN and CDR2 FVKESK. This CDR3 is 15 amino acids long. The CDR3 sequence is CASSFSPRVATEAFF. The CDR3 nucleotides read TGTGCCAGCAGCTTTTCCCCCCGGGTCGCCACTGAAGCTTTCTTT. The full variable domain, in which reference TRBV14 and TRBJ1-1 provide the parts outside the CDR3, is EAGVTQFPSHSVIEKGQTVTLRCDPISGHDNLYWYRRVMGKEIKFLLHFVKESKQDESGMPNNRFLAERTGGTYSTLKVQPAELEDSGVYFCASSFSPRVATEAFFGQGTRLTVV.

This clonotype was seen a handful of times. This chain joins TRBV9 and TRBJ1-2; the D gene is possibly TRBD1 (6 bases). Per germline, CDR1 SGDLS and CDR2 YYNGEE. V was cut by 6 bases and J by 2 bases, with 11 bases left in between. The CDR3 length is 13 residues. The CDR3: CASKDSLNYGYTF. The CDR3 region has the DNA TGTGCCAGCAAGGACAGCTTGAACTATGGCTACACCTTC.

The chain recombines TRBV13 with TRBJ1-6; D is perhaps TRBD1 (5 bases). The germline gives CDR1 PRHDT, CDR2 FYEKMQ (reference sequence). V was pared by 1 base and J by 8 bases, with 18 bases between. The CDR3 extends over 17 amino acids. The CDR3 bases are TGTGCCAGCAGCTTAGAAGGGACTCGAAGTAGAGATTCACCCCTCCACTTT. This sequence encodes CASSLEGTRSRDSPLHF.

In its sample, this clonotype was seen many times. For the CDR3, the DNA is TGCAGTGCTAGCGGGCGGGCTAATACTAACGAGCAGTACTTC. Translating gives CSASGRANTNEQYF. The V and J genes are TRBV20-1 and TRBJ2-7; D is possibly TRBD2 (5 bases). CDR1 and CDR2 (germline): DFQATT, SNEGSKA (reference sequence). The CDR3 has 14 residues. The V gene lost 3 bases and the J gene lost 5 bases, with 17 bases spanning the gap.

This clonotype was seen repeatedly, ten times or more. The chain recombines TRBV3-1 with TRBJ1-6; 9 bases fit TRBD1. The CDR3 has 15 amino acids. Per the germline V gene, CDR1 is LGHDT and CDR2 is YNNKEL (reference sequence). The V and J ends lost 2 bases and 10 bases, in that order; junction bases with no gene match: 6. The CDR3 region has the DNA TGTGCCAGCAGCCAAAGGAAGACAGGGGGGTCACCCCTCCACTTT. Protein: CASSQRKTGGSPLHF.

Concerning this clonotype: The CDR3 carries no conserved terminal phenylalanine or tryptophan, so it likely arises from a read error. J is TRBJ1-1 and V is TRBV2; D is possibly TRBD1 (5 bases). The CDR3 loop spans 14 amino acids. In germline, CDR1 is SNHLY, CDR2 FYNNEI. CDR3 amino acids: CASSPPGTGIEAFL. The CDR3, as DNA: TGCGCCAGCAGCCCACCAGGGACGGGGATTGAAGCTTTCCTT.

This clonotype was seen more than once but under ten times. The J gene is TRBJ2-5, the V gene TRBV20-1; D remains ambiguous. CDR1 and CDR2 (germline): DFQATT, SNEGSKA (reference sequence). V was clipped by 3 bases and J by 5 bases, with 13 bases between them. The CDR3 has 13 residues. CDR3 in DNA: TGCAGTGCTAGTTCCGGAATCACCGAGACCCAGTACTTC. It is translated as CSASSGITETQYF.

This chain uses TRBV27 with TRBJ1-1; D is undetermined. V lost 3 bases to trimming and J lost 0 bases, with 11 bases between them. The CDR3 is 15 amino acids. Germline CDR1 and CDR2: MNHEY and SMNVEV (reference sequence). The CDR3 sequence: CASSLNVLMNTEAFF. As DNA, the CDR3 is TGTGCCAGCAGTTTGAACGTTCTCATGAACACTGAAGCTTTCTTT.

This clonotype was seen repeatedly, ten times or more. The chain recombines TRBV19 with TRBJ2-7; D perhaps matches TRBD1 (6 bases). The CDR3 has 15 residues. V was pared by 5 bases and J by 0 bases, with 14 bases between. Germline V CDR1 and CDR2: LNHDA, SQIVND (reference sequence). DNA for the CDR3: TGTGCCAGTAGTGCAAACAGGGCATCCTCCTACGAGCAGTACTTC. Encoded protein: CASSANRASSYEQYF.

This clonotype showed up just a few times. The chain combines TRBV7-9 with TRBJ1-1; D ambiguous. Germline CDR1 SEHNR, CDR2 FQNEAQ (reference sequence). This CDR3 is built from 18 residues. V was pared by 2 bases and J by 0 bases, with 19 bases between. The CDR3 DNA follows: TGTGCCAGCAGCTTAATGGCCATGCGTGGGCCCTTGAACACTGAAGCTTTCTTT. Protein: CASSLMAMRGPLNTEAFF.

The chain combines TRBV19 with TRBJ2-2; the D gene is possibly TRBD1 (7 bases). The CDR3 is 14 residues long. With 9 bases removed from V and 11 bases from J, the gap between germline ends came to 22 bases. Germline assignment: CDR1 LNHDA and CDR2 SQIVND (reference sequence). The CDR3 sequence is CASQFGSRDRELFF. The CDR3 nucleotides are TGTGCCAGCCAATTCGGGAGTCGGGACAGAGAGCTGTTTTTT.

The chain links TRBV27 to TRBJ2-2; D perhaps matches TRBD2 (5 bases). Per the germline V gene, CDR1 is MNHEY and CDR2 is SMNVEV (reference sequence). This CDR3 is 13 amino acids long. V lost 10 bases to trimming and J lost 2 bases, with 11 bases between them. CDR3 DNA sequence: TGTGCCACCAACGGGGTTAACACCGGGGAGCTGTTTTTT. It specifies CATNGVNTGELFF.

The gene calls are TRBV29-1 and TRBJ2-4, with D possibly called TRBD1 or TRBD2 (6 bases each). Between the trimmed V and J ends, which lost 6 bases and 5 bases, there was a span of 14 bases. CDR1 SQVTM and CDR2 ANQGSEA come from the germline V gene. CDR3 length: 13 amino acids. The CDR3 DNA reads TGCAGCGTCCGAGGGGGGAGCGAAAACATTCAGTACTTC. It encodes CSVRGGSENIQYF.

As concerns this clonotype: The junction departs from the called germline gene at one end, perhaps through a read error. This CDR3 is CAGSLRGAAGANVLTF. CDR3 DNA: TGTGCCGGCAGCTTGCGGGGGGCCGCTGGGGCCAACGTCCTGACTTTC. The gene calls are TRBV11-3 and TRBJ2-6, with 8 bases aligning to TRBD2. Germline V gene lookup returns CDR1 SGHNT and CDR2 YENEEA. The CDR3 is made up of 16 amino acids. Looking up the rest from reference TRBV11-3 and TRBJ2-6 gives the full variable domain: EAGVVQSPRYKIIEKKQPVAFWCNPISGHNTLYWYLQNLGQGPELLIRYENEEAVDDSQLPKDRFSAERLKGVDSTLKIQPAELGDSAVYLCAGSLRGAAGANVLTFGAGSRLTVL.

This clonotype was seen at least ten times. The chain is built from TRBV9 and TRBJ2-3; TRBD2 aligns across 8 bases. The CDR3 is 20 residues long. Germline assignment: CDR1 SGDLS and CDR2 YYNGEE. V lost 1 base to trimming and J lost 2 bases; unmatched junction nucleotides: 18. The DNA for the CDR3 is TGTGCCAGCAGCGTACAGCCCGTAGGAGCGGGAGCCTCGAACACAGATACGCAGTATTTT. It is translated as CASSVQPVGAGASNTDTQYF. The full variable domain, with the rest looked up from reference TRBV9 and TRBJ2-3, is DSGVTQTPKHLITATGQRVTLRCSPRSGDLSVYWYQQSLDQGLQFLIQYYNGEERAKGNILERFSAQQFPDLHSELNLSSLELGDSALYFCASSVQPVGAGASNTDTQYFGPGTRLTVL.

This clonotype has a handful of counts. V is TRBV5-1 and J is TRBJ2-1; the D is unclear. Trimming removed 2 bases from V and 0 bases from J, with 12 bases in between. This CDR3 is built from 16 residues. The germline gives CDR1 SGHRS, CDR2 YFSETQ. The CDR3 sequence is CASSFGGLSSYNEQFF. CDR3 sequence (DNA): TGCGCCAGCAGCTTCGGTGGGCTGAGCTCCTACAATGAGCAGTTCTTC.

This clonotype was seen many times. J is TRBJ2-7 and V is TRBV6-6; D possibly corresponds to TRBD1 (6 bases). V gave up 2 bases and J gave up 0 bases, with 14 bases separating them. This CDR3 spans 16 amino acids. Germline values: CDR1 MNHNY, CDR2 SVGAGI (reference sequence). The CDR3 is CASSYAGVWSSYEQYF. CDR3 DNA: TGTGCCAGCAGTTACGCAGGGGTCTGGAGCTCCTACGAGCAGTACTTC.

This clonotype has at least ten counts. The V and J genes are TRBV29-1 and TRBJ2-2, with D possibly matching TRBD1 (6 bases). V was shortened by 4 bases and J by 6 bases, with 12 bases between the two germline ends. The CDR3 has 13 residues. Germline V lookup: CDR1 SQVTM, CDR2 ANQGSEA. The CDR3 reads CSVGDEGAGELFF. The CDR3 DNA sequence: TGCAGCGTTGGAGACGAGGGGGCCGGGGAGCTGTTTTTT.